This section outlines one T cell receptor (beta chain) sequence together with its context. Antigen: not known. The data stem from a study of cytomegalovirus exposure and HLA in healthy donors. In the study overall: As released early, the data held around 80 million unique TCRs from HLA-typed donors. The study, taken as a whole, reports: In a later analysis, CMV-associated beta chains were mostly HLA-associated, it appeared. While the bulk of TCR sequences proved rare, some public TCRs turned up in many donors.

V was trimmed by 2 bases and J by 6 bases, leaving 14 bases between them. The CDR3 is 15 residues long. The germline V gene encodes CDR1 KGHSH and CDR2 LQKENI. This PCR relied on a set of 60 Vbeta primers and 13 Jbeta primers. TCRdb's copy holds only in-frame clones and misses some; the assay was immunoSEQ multiplex PCR. This sample has 130,000 to 150,000 clones, with roughly three quarters found just once. The donors were healthy bone marrow donors. Sequencing was done on a sample of PBMCs. The chain links TRBV18 to TRBJ1-5; perhaps TRBD1 as D (5 bases). The sequence came from a man in his late teens or twenties in good health and CMV-seronegative. CDR3 residues: CASSPMGPSSQPQHF. CDR3 nucleotide sequence: TGTGCCAGCTCACCAATGGGGCCCTCAAGTCAGCCCCAGCATTTT.